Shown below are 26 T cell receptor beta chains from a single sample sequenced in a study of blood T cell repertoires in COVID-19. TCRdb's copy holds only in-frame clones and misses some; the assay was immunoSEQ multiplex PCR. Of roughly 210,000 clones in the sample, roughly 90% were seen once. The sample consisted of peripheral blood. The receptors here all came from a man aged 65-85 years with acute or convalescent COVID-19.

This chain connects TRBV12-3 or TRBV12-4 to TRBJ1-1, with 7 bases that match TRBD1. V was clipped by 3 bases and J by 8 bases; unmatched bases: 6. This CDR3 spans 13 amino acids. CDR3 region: CASSFQGTVEAFF. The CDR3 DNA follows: TGTGCCAGCAGTTTTCAGGGGACAGTCGAAGCTTTCTTT.

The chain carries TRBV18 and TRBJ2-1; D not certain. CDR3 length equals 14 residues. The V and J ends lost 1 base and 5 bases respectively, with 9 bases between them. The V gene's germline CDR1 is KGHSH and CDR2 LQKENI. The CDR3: CASSPLSSNNEQFF. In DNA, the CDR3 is TGTGCCAGCTCACCACTTTCCAGTAACAATGAGCAGTTCTTC.

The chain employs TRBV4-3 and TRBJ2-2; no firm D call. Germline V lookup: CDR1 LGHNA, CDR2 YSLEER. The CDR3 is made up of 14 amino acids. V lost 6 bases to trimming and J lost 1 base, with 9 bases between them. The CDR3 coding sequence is TGCGCCAGCAGATTACAGAAGAACACCGGGGAGCTGTTTTTT. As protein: CASRLQKNTGELFF.

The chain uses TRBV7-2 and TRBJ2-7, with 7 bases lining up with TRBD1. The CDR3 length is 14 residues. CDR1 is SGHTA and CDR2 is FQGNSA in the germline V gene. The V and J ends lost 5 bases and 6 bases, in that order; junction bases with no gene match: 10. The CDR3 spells CASSPRQGPSEQYF. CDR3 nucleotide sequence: TGTGCCAGCAGCCCCCGACAGGGACCCAGCGAGCAGTACTTC. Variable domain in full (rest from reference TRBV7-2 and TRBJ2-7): GAGVSQSPSNKVTEKGKDVELRCDPISGHTALYWYRQSLGQGLEFLIYFQGNSAPDKSGLPSDRFSAERTGGSVSTLTIQRTQQEDSAVYLCASSPRQGPSEQYFGPGTRLTVT.

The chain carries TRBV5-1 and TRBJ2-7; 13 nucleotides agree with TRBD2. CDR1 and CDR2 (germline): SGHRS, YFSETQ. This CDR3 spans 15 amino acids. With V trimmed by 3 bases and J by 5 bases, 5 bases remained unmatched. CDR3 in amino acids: CASSSGLAGAHEQYF. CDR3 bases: TGCGCCAGCAGCTCAGGACTAGCGGGAGCCCACGAGCAGTACTTC.

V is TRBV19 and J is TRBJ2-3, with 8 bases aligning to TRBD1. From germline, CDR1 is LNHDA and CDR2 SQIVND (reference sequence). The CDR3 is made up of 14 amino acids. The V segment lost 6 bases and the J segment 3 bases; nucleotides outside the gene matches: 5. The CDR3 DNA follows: TGTGCCAGTAGAACGGGACAGGCGACAGATACGCAGTATTTT. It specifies CASRTGQATDTQYF.

CDR3 sequence (DNA): TGTGCCACCAGTCGGGGGGGGTACAATGAGCAGTTCTTC. Translation gives CATSRGGYNEQFF. V is TRBV15 and J is TRBJ2-1, with TRBD2 matching 8 bases. J gave up 4 bases and V 6 bases, and 2 bases lay outside the gene matches. This CDR3 region has 13 residues. Germline values: CDR1 LNHNV, CDR2 YYDKDF (reference sequence).

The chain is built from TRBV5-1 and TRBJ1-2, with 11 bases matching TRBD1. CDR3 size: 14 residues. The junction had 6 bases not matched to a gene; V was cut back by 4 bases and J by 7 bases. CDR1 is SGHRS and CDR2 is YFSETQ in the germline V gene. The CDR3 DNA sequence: TGCGCCAGCAGCATCGGGACAGGGGGGTTTGGCTACACCTTC. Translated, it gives CASSIGTGGFGYTF.

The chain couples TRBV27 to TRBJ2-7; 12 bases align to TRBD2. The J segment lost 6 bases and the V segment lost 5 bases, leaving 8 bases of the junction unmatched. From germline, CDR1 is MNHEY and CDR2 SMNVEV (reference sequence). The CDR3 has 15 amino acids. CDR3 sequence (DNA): TGTGCCAGCAGTACGACTAGCGGGAGTTATGGCGAGCAGTACTTC. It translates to CASSTTSGSYGEQYF.

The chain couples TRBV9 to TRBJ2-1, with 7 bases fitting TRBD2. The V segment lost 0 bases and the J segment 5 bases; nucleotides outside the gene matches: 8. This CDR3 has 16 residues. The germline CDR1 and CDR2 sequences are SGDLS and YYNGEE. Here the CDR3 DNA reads TGTGCCAGCAGCGTAGTCGGGGGGTCCTGGCACAATGAGCAGTTCTTC. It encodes CASSVVGGSWHNEQFF.

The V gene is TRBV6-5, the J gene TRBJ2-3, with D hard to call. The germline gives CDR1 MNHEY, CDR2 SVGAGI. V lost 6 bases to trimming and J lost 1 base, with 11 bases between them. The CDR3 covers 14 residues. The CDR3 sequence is CASSRNLGTDTQYF. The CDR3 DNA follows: TGTGCCAGCAGCAGGAACCTGGGCACAGATACGCAGTATTTT.

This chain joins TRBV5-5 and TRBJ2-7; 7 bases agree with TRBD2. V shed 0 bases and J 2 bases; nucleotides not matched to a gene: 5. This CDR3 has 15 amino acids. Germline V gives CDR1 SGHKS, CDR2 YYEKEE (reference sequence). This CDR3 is CASSLESGTAYEQYF. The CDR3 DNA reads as TGTGCCAGCAGCTTGGAAAGCGGGACCGCCTACGAGCAGTACTTC.

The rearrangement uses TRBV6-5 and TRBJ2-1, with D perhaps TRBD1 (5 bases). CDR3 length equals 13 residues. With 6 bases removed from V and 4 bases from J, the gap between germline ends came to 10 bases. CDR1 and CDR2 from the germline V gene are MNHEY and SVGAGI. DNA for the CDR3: TGTGCCAGCAGGAGACAGATATACAATGAGCAGTTCTTC. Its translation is CASRRQIYNEQFF.

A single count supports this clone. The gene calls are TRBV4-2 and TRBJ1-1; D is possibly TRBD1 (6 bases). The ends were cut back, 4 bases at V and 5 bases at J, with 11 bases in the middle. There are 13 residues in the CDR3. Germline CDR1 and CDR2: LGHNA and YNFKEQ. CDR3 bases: TGTGCCAGCAGCCCTAACAGGGAAACTGAAGCTTTCTTT. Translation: CASSPNRETEAFF.

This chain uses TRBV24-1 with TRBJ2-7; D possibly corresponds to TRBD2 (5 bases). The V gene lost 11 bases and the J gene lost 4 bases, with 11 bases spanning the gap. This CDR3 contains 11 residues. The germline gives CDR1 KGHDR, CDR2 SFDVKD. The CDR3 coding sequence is TGTGCCATCTCAGAGGGTTACGAGCAGTACTTC. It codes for CAISEGYEQYF.

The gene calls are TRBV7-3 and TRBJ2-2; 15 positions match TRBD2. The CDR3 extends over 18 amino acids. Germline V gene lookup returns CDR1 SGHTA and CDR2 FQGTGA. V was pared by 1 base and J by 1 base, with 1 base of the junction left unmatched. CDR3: CASSLRGLAGGNTGELFF. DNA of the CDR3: TGTGCCAGCAGCTTAAGGGGACTAGCGGGAGGGAACACCGGGGAGCTGTTTTTT.

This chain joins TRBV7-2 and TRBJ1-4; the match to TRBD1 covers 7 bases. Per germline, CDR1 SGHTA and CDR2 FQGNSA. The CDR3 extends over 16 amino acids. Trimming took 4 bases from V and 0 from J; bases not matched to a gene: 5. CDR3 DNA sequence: TGTGCCAGCAGCTCTCGACAGGGATCAACTAATGAAAAACTGTTTTTT. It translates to CASSSRQGSTNEKLFF.

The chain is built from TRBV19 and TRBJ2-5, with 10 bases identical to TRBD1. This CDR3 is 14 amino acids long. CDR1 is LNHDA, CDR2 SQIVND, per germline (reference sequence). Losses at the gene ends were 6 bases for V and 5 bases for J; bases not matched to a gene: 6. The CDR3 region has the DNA TGTGCCAGTAGAGACAGGGGGCCCGGGGAGACCCAGTACTTC. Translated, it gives CASRDRGPGETQYF.

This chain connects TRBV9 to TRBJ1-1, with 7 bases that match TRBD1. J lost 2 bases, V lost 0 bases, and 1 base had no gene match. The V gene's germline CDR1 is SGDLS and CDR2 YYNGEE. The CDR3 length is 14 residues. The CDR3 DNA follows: TGTGCCAGCAGCGTAGGGGACAGTAACACTGAAGCTTTCTTT. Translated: CASSVGDSNTEAFF.

As DNA, the CDR3 is TGTGCCAGCAGTAGGGACAGGGGGAACGACGAGCAGTACTTC. Residues: CASSRDRGNDEQYF. The V and J genes are TRBV2 and TRBJ2-7, with 11 bases aligning to TRBD1. Trimming took 5 bases from V and 5 from J; bases not matched to a gene: 5. CDR1 is SNHLY, CDR2 FYNNEI, per germline. CDR3 length: 14 residues.

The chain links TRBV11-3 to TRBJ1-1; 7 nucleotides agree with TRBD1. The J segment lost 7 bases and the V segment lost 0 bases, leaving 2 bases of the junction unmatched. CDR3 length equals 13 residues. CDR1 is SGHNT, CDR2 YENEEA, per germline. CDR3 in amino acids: CASSLERGLEAFF. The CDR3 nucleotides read TGTGCCAGCAGCTTAGAGAGGGGGCTTGAAGCTTTCTTT.

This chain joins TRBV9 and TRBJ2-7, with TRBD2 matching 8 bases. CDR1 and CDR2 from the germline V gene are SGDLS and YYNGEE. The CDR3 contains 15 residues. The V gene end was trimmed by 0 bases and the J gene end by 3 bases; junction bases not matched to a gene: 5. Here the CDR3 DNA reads TGTGCCAGCAGCGTAGAACCAGCGGGAGACTACGAGCAGTACTTC. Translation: CASSVEPAGDYEQYF.

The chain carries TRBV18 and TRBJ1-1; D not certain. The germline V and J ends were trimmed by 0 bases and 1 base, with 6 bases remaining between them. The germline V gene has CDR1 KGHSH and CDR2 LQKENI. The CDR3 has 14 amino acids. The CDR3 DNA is TGTGCCAGCTCACCACCCCTGAGGAACACTGAAGCTTTCTTT. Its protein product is CASSPPLRNTEAFF.

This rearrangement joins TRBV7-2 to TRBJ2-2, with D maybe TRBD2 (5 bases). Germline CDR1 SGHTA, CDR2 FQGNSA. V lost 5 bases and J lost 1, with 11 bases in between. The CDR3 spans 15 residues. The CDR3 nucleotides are TGTGCCAGCAGCCCAGCGGAACTGAACACCGGGGAGCTGTTTTTT. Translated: CASSPAELNTGELFF.

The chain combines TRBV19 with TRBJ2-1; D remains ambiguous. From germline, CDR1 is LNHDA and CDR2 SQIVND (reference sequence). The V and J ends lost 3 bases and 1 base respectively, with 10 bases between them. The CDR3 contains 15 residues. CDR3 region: CASSISPESYNEQFF. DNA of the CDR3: TGTGCCAGTAGTATTAGCCCAGAATCCTACAATGAGCAGTTCTTC.

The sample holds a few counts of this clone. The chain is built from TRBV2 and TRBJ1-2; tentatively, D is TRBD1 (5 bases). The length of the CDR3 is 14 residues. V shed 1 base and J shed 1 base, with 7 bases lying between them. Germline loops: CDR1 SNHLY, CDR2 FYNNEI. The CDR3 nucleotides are TGTGCCAGCAGTGAAGACAGGATTAACTATGGCTACACCTTC. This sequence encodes CASSEDRINYGYTF.